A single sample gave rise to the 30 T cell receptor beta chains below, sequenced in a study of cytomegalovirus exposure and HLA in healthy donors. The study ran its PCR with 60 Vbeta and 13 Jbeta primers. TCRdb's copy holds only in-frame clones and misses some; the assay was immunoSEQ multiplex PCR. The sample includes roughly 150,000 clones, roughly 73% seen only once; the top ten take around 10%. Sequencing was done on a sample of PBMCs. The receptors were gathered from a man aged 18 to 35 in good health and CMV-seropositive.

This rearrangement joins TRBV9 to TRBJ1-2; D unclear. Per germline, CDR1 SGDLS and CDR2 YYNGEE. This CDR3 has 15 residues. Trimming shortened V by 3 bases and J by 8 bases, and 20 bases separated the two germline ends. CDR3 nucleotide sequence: TGTGCCAGCAGCGCCTTTCTTGAGGCCTCTAGGGGCTACACCTTC. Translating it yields CASSAFLEASRGYTF.

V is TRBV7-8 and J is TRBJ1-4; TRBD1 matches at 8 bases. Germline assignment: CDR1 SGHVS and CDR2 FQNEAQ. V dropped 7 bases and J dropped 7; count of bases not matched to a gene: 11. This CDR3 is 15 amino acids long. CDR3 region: CASNPDRGWGEKLFF. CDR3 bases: TGTGCCAGCAACCCAGACAGGGGTTGGGGTGAAAAACTGTTTTTT.

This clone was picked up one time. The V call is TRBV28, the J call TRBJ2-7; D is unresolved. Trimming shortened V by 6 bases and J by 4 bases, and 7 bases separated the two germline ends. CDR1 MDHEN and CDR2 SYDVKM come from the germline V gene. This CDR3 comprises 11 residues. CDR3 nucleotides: TGTGCCAGCAGAAACAGTTACGAGCAGTACTTC. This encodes CASRNSYEQYF.

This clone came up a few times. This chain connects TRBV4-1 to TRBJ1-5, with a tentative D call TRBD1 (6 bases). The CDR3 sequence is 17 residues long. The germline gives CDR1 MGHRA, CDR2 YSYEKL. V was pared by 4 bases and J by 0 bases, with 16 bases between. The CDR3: CASSPAAGVYSNQPQHF. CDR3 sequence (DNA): TGCGCCAGCAGCCCGGCGGCAGGGGTATATAGCAATCAGCCCCAGCATTTT.

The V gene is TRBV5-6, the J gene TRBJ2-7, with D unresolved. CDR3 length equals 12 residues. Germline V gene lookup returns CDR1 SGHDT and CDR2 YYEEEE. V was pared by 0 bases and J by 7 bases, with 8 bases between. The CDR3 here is CASSLAEKEQYF. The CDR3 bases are TGTGCCAGCAGCTTGGCCGAGAAGGAGCAGTACTTC. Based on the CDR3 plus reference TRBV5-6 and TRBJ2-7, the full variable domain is DAGVTQSPTHLIKTRGQQVTLRCSPKSGHDTVSWYQQALGQGPQFIFQYYEEEERQRGNFPDRFSGHQFPNYSSELNVNALLLGDSALYLCASSLAEKEQYFGPGTRLTVT.

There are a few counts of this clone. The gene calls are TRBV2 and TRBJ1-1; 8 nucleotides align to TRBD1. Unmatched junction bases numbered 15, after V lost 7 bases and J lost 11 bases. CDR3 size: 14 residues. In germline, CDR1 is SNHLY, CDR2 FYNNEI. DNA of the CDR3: TGTGCCAGCATCACCCCCGGGACAGGCATGAGGGCTTTCTTT. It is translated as CASITPGTGMRAFF.

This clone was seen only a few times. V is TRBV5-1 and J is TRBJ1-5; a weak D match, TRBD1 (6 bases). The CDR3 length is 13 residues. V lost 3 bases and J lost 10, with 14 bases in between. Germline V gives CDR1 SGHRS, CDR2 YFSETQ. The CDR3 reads CASSSEGGGPQHF. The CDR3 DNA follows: TGCGCCAGCAGCTCGGAAGGGGGGGGCCCCCAGCATTTT.

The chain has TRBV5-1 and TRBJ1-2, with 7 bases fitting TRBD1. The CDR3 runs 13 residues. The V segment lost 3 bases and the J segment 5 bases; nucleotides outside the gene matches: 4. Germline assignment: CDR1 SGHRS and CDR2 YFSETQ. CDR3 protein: CASSYDREYGYTF. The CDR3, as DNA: TGCGCCAGCAGCTACGACAGGGAGTATGGCTACACCTTC.

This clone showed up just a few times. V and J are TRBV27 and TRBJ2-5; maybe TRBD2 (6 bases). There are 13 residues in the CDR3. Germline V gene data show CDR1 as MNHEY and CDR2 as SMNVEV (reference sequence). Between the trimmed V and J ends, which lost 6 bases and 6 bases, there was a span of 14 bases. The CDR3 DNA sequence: TGTGCCAGCAGGGGATACGGGAGCCAGACCCAGTACTTC. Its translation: CASRGYGSQTQYF.

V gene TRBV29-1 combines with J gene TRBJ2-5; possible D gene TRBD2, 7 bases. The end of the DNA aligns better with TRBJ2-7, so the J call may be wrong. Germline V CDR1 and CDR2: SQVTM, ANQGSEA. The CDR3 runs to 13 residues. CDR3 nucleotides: TGCAGCGTCGTCCGGGGGGCGGGATACGAGCAGTACTTC. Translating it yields CSVVRGAGYEQYF.

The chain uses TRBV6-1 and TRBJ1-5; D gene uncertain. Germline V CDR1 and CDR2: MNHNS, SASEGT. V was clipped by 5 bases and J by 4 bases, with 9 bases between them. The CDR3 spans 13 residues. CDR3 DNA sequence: TGTGCCAGCAGTCGGGATCTGAATCAGCCCCAGCATTTT. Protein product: CASSRDLNQPQHF.

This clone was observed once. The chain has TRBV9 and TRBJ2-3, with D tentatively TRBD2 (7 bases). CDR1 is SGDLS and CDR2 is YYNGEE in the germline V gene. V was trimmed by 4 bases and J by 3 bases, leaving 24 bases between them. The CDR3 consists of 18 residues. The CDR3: CASSQGFSVGRGTDTQYF. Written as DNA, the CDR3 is TGTGCCAGCAGCCAGGGATTCAGCGTGGGGAGGGGGACAGATACGCAGTATTTT.

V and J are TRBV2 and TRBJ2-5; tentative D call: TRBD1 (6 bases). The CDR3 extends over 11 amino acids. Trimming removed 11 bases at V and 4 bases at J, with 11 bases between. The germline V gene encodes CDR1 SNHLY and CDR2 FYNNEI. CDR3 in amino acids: CAGTPLETQYF. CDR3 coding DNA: TGTGCCGGGACACCACTAGAGACCCAGTACTTC.

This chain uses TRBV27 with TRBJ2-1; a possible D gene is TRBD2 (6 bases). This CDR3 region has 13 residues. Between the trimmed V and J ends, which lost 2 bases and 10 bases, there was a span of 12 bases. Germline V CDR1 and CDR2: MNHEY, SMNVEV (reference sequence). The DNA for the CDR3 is TGTGCCAGCAGTTTAGGAGGGCAAAAGGAGCAGTTCTTC. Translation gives CASSLGGQKEQFF.

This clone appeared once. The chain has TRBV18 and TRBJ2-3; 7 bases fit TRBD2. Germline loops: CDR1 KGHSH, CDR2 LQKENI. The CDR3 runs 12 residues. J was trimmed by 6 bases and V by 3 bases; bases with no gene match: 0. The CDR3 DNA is TGTGCCAGCTCACCCGGGGGGGATACGCAGTATTTT. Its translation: CASSPGGDTQYF.

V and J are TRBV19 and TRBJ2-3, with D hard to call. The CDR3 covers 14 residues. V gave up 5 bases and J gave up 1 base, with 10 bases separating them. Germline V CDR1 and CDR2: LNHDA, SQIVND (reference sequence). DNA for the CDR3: TGTGCCAGTAGTCGCCTGGCTCGCACAGATACGCAGTATTTT. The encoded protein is CASSRLARTDTQYF.

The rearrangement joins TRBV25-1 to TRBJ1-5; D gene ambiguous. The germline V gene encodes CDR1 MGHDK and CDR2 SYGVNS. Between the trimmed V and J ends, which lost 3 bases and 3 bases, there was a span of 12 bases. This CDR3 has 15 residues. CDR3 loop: CASSDPTTNNQPQHF. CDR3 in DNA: TGTGCCAGCAGTGATCCCACAACAAACAATCAGCCCCAGCATTTT.

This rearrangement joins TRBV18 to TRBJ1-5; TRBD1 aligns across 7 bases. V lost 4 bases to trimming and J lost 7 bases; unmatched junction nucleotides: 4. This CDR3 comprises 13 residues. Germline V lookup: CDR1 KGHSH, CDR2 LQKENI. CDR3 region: CASSQGGGQPQHF. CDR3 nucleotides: TGTGCCAGCTCACAAGGGGGCGGGCAGCCCCAGCATTTT.

CDR3 in amino acids: CASTSGSRAGPPLHF. The CDR3 region has the DNA TGTGCCAGCACCTCGGGGTCCCGGGCAGGTCCACCCCTCCACTTT. This chain connects TRBV6-1 to TRBJ1-6; D is unclear. V was trimmed by 7 bases and J by 11 bases, leaving 21 bases between them. The germline V gene encodes CDR1 MNHNS and CDR2 SASEGT. The CDR3 spans 15 residues.

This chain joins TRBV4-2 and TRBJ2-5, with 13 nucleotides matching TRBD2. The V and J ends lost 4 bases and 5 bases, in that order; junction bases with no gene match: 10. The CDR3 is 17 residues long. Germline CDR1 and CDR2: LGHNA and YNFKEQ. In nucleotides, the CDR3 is TGTGCCAGCAGCCCAGGGACTAGCGGGGCCTTTAGGGAGACCCAGTACTTC. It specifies CASSPGTSGAFRETQYF.

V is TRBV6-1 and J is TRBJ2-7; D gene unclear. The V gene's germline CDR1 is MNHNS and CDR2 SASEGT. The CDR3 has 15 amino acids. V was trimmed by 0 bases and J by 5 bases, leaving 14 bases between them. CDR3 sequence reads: CASSEAILAVDEQYF. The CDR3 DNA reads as TGTGCCAGCAGTGAAGCAATCCTGGCAGTCGACGAGCAGTACTTC.

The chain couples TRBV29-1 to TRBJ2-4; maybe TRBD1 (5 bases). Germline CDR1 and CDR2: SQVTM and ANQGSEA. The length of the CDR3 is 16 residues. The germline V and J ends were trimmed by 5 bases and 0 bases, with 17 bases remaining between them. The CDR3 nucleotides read TGCAGCGTTCAACATGGACAACCACTAGCCAAAAACATTCAGTACTTC. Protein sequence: CSVQHGQPLAKNIQYF. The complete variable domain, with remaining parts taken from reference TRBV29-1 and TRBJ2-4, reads SAVISQKPSRDICQRGTSLTIQCQVDSQVTMMFWYRQQPGQSLTLIATANQGSEATYESGFVIDKFPISRPNLTFSTLTVSNMSPEDSSIYLCSVQHGQPLAKNIQYFGAGTRLSVL.

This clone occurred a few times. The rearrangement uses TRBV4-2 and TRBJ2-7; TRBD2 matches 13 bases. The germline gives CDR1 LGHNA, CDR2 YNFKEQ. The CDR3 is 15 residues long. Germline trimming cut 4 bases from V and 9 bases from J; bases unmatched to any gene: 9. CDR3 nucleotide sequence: TGTGCCAGCAGCCCGGGACTAGCGGGACCGATCGGGCAGTACTTC. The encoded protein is CASSPGLAGPIGQYF.

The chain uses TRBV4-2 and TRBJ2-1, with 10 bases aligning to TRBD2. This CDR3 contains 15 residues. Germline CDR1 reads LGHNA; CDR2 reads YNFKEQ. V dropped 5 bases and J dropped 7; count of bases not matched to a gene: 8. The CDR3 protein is CASSSLAGVSNEQFF. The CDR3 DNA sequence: TGTGCCAGCAGCTCCCTAGCGGGAGTTAGTAATGAGCAGTTCTTC.

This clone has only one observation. CDR3 DNA sequence: TGTGCCAGCAGCCACAACCCGACAGGTAGCCAAGAGACCCAGTACTTC. Its translation: CASSHNPTGSQETQYF. V and J are TRBV11-2 and TRBJ2-5, with D possibly matching TRBD1 (6 bases). This CDR3 has 16 amino acids. Germline V gene lookup returns CDR1 SGHAT and CDR2 FQNNGV. The germline V and J ends were trimmed by 5 bases and 1 base, with 17 bases remaining between them.

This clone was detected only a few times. CDR3: CASSLTGVLEEQYF. In DNA form, the CDR3 reads TGTGCCAGCAGCCTCACAGGGGTTTTGGAGGAGCAGTACTTC. The chain combines TRBV6-5 with TRBJ2-5; 7 positions match TRBD1. The germline V gene encodes CDR1 MNHEY and CDR2 SVGAGI. With 6 bases clipped from V and 11 bases from J, the junction kept 15 bases outside the gene matches. This CDR3 is 14 amino acids long.

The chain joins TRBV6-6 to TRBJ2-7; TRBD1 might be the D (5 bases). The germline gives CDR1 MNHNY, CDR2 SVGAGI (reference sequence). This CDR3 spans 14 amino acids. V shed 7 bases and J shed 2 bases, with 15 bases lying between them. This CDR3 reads CASTTQAPTYEQYF. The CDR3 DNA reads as TGTGCCAGCACAACACAGGCCCCTACCTACGAGCAGTACTTC.

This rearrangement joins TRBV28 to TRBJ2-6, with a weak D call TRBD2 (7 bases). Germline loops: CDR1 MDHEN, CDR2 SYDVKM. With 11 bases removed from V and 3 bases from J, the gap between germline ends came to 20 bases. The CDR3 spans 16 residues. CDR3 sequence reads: CARTMGGALGANVLTF. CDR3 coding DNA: TGTGCCCGCACCATGGGGGGGGCGCTTGGGGCCAACGTCCTGACTTTC.

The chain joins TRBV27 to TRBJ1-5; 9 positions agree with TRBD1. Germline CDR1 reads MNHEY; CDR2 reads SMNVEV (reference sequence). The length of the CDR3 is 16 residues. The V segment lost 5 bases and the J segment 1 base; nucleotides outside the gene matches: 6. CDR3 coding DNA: TGTGCCAGCAGTACCCTCACAGGGGGCAGCAATCAGCCCCAGCATTTT. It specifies CASSTLTGGSNQPQHF.

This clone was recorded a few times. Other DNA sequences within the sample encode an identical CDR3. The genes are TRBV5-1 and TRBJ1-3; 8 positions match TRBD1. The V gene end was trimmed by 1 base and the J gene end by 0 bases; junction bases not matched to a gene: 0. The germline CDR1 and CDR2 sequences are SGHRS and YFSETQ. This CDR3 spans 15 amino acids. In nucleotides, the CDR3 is TGCGCCAGCAGCTTGACAGGGGGCTCTGGAAACACCATATATTTT. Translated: CASSLTGGSGNTIYF. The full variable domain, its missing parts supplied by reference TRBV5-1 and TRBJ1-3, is KAGVTQTPRYLIKTRGQQVTLSCSPISGHRSVSWYQQTPGQGLQFLFEYFSETQRNKGNFPGRFSGRQFSNSRSEMNVSTLELGDSALYLCASSLTGGSGNTIYFGEGSWLTVV.